These 10 T cell receptor beta chains share one sample of origin, sequenced in a study of shared clonotypes between healthy human individuals. The table came from immunoSEQ multiplex PCR; TCRdb's copy has only in-frame clones and leaves some out. The table shows fewer than 3 million clones, with 92% occurring only once. The material sequenced was naive CD4+ T cells from PBMCs. Regarding subset: CD45RA+ positively selected. The receptors here all came from a man aged 18-30 years in good health. Some clones in this sample may be carry-over from other donors' samples.

This rearrangement joins TRBV28 to TRBJ2-1; 8 nucleotides align to TRBD2. The CDR3 contains 13 residues. CDR1 and CDR2 from the germline V gene are MDHEN and SYDVKM. V shed 6 bases, J shed 12 bases, and the junction held 10 bases outside the gene matches. CDR3 coding DNA: TGTGCCAGCAGGCCGGGACTAGAGTTCGGGCAGTTCTTC. Encoded protein: CASRPGLEFGQFF.

V and J are TRBV7-9 and TRBJ2-7; D is unclear. Trimming left V 0 bases short and J 1 base short, with 7 bases between. The CDR3 totals 14 residues. Looked up from germline, CDR1 is SEHNR and CDR2 is FQNEAQ (reference sequence). The CDR3 reads CASSLARRSYEQYF. The CDR3 DNA reads as TGTGCCAGCAGCTTAGCTCGGCGGTCCTACGAGCAGTACTTC.

The rearrangement uses TRBV28 and TRBJ2-7; no reliable D call. Germline V gene lookup returns CDR1 MDHEN and CDR2 SYDVKM. The CDR3 length is 15 residues. The V gene lost 9 bases and the J gene lost 0 bases, with 18 bases spanning the gap. CDR3 DNA: TGTGCCAGTAGTGCTGCCGGGCTGAGCTCCTACGAGCAGTACTTC. It specifies CASSAAGLSSYEQYF.

V gene TRBV2 combines with J gene TRBJ1-2, with D hard to call. From germline, CDR1 is SNHLY and CDR2 FYNNEI. CDR3 length: 12 residues. Trimming took 7 bases from V and 3 from J, leaving 9 bases between them. CDR3 in DNA: TGTGCCAGCACAACCGGGTACTATGGCTACACCTTC. Its protein is CASTTGYYGYTF.

V gene TRBV10-3 combines with J gene TRBJ2-3; D uncertain. This CDR3 comprises 16 residues. V lost 0 bases and J lost 6, with 16 bases in between. CDR1 is ENHRY and CDR2 is SYGVKD in the germline V gene. For the CDR3, the DNA is TGTGCCATCAGTGAGTCACCAGCGTCCAAGGCGGATACGCAGTATTTT. Amino acids: CAISESPASKADTQYF.

The chain couples TRBV7-3 to TRBJ1-2, with D perhaps matching TRBD1 (6 bases). Germline-derived CDR1 and CDR2 are SGHTA and FQGTGA. The CDR3 is 12 amino acids. V lost 5 bases and J lost 5, with 9 bases in between. DNA of the CDR3: TGTGCCAGCAGCCAGACAGGATATGGCTACACCTTC. This translates into CASSQTGYGYTF.

This clone has a single count. The rearrangement uses TRBV6-5 and TRBJ1-6; D not certain. This CDR3 has 14 residues. V was trimmed by 2 bases and J by 8 bases, leaving 10 bases between them. CDR1 is MNHEY and CDR2 is SVGAGI in the germline V gene. CDR3 in amino acids: CASSYNGRDSPLHF. Written as DNA, the CDR3 is TGTGCCAGCAGTTACAACGGTAGAGATTCACCCCTCCACTTT.

This clone came up once. The V call is TRBV5-4, the J call TRBJ2-7; a weak D match, TRBD2 (6 bases). V shed 4 bases and J shed 0 bases, with 14 bases lying between them. CDR1 and CDR2 (germline): SGHNT, YYREEE (reference sequence). This CDR3 is 15 amino acids long. This chain's CDR3 is CASSAAGKSSYEQYF. DNA for the CDR3: TGTGCCAGCAGCGCTGCGGGGAAGAGCTCCTACGAGCAGTACTTC.

The V gene is TRBV2, the J gene TRBJ2-5; no firm D call. Deletions cut 3 bases from V and 7 bases from J, with 18 bases between. The germline gives CDR1 SNHLY, CDR2 FYNNEI. This CDR3 is 15 amino acids long. The CDR3 nucleotides read TGTGCCAGCAGTGATGCGCGAGACCTCTTTGGGACCCAGTACTTC. Its translation is CASSDARDLFGTQYF.

The V gene is TRBV7-9, the J gene TRBJ1-2; D ambiguous. V lost 1 base and J 5 bases, leaving 8 bases between the germline ends. Germline V gene lookup returns CDR1 SEHNR and CDR2 FQNEAQ (reference sequence). There are 13 residues in the CDR3. The CDR3 sequence is CASSLGGKYGYTF. Here the CDR3 DNA reads TGTGCCAGCAGCTTAGGAGGGAAGTATGGCTACACCTTC.